This record looks at one T cell receptor beta chain sequence and its context. Its antigen is as yet unknown. These data come from a study of shared clonotypes between healthy human individuals. V lost 6 bases, J lost 0 bases, and 12 bases lay in between. This CDR3 has 14 residues. The germline gives CDR1 MNHEY, CDR2 SMNVEV (reference sequence). Study-level results: The sharing of roughly 5% of naive CD4 clonotypes was seen across a few donors. Clonotypes shared by all four sorted-subset donors had higher generation probabilities than non-shared clonotypes. Clonotype sharing among donors, it was expected, would be affected by sequencing depth.

The assay was immunoSEQ multiplex PCR, and TCRdb's table has in-frame clones only and misses some. The data contain 2 million to 3 million clones, 93% of them seen just once; the ten biggest clones take up 0.36%. Donation came from healthy HIV-negative adults that had no recent acute infections or vaccinations. This chain links TRBV27 with TRBJ2-7, with D uncertain. The receptor was derived from a man between 18 and 29 years old in good health. Some clones in this sample may be carry-over from other donors' samples. What was sequenced was naive CD4+ T cells from PBMCs. Subset given: CD45RA+ positively selected. CDR3 loop: CASRVLASSYEQYF. The CDR3, as DNA: TGTGCCAGCAGGGTGCTGGCCAGCTCCTACGAGCAGTACTTC.